This T cell receptor (beta chain) was recorded in a study of T cell repertoires in cytomegalovirus infection. Whole-study context: A matching HLA type, together with CMV infection, was signaled by public TCR beta signatures.

MiXCR, run by TCRdb on the reads, gives a single entry per CDR3 protein. The sample has hundreds of thousands of distinct CDR3 sequences, roughly 35% seen once; the top ten hold roughly 2.8%. Overall study findings and caveats: The ex vivo response was dominated by HLA-C-restricted CMV-specific TCR beta clonotypes.

Trimming at V came to 5 bases and at J to 5 bases, leaving 10 bases not matched to a gene. The CDR3 totals 16 residues. Per germline, CDR1 MNHEY and CDR2 SMNVEV (reference sequence). In this sample, this clonotype turned up a few times. What it recognizes is unknown. The chain has TRBV27 and TRBJ2-1; TRBD2 aligns across 9 bases. The clonotype comes from a human donor in good health (CMV status not recorded). Some clones in this sample may be carry-over from other donors' samples. The sample consisted of PBMCs. The DNA for the CDR3 is TGTGCCAGCAGTCTGCCCGACGCGGGAGGGGACAATGAGCAGTTCTTC. As protein: CASSLPDAGGDNEQFF.